This is a list of T cell receptor beta chains from one sample in a study of blood T cell repertoires in COVID-19. The table came from immunoSEQ multiplex PCR; TCRdb's copy has only in-frame clones and leaves some out. The table shows approximately 210,000 clones, with 65% to 85% occurring only once. Sequencing was carried out using PBMCs or T cells enriched from blood (not recorded which). The origin of the receptors is a man younger than 40 with acute COVID-19. Each CDR3 is given with its conserved first and last residue. D genes are given only for firm matches. The size of a clone is reported for some rows only, either as once, few or many, or as a class for expanded clones.

d_call	j_call	clone_size	v_call	cdr3_nt	cdr3_aa
NA	TRBJ2-3	few	TRBV21-1	TGTGCCAGCAGCAAAGAGCACAGGGGAGTTGGGACAGATACGCAGTATTTT	CASSKEHRGVGTDTQYF
TRBD1	TRBJ1-1	NA	TRBV19	TGTGCCAGTAGTATAGTCAGGGGGTCTAACACTGAAGCTTTCTTT	CASSIVRGSNTEAFF
TRBD1	TRBJ1-5	many	TRBV28	TGTGCCAGCAGCCTGGACAGGGAAGAGGGTCAGCCCCAGCATTTT	CASSLDREEGQPQHF
NA	TRBJ1-6	NA	TRBV23-1	TGCGCCAGCAGTCAAAAAATGATGGACTGTGGCTCCTATAATTCACCCCTCCACTTT	CASSQKMMDCGSYNSPLHF
NA	TRBJ1-1	once	TRBV7-3	TGTGCCAGCAGCTTATTAGGACAGCTGGGCACTGAAGCTTTCTTT	CASSLLGQLGTEAFF
TRBD1	TRBJ1-6	NA	TRBV5-1	TGCGCCAGCAGCCTCGGACAGGGCAAATCAAATTCACCCCTCCACTTT	CASSLGQGKSNSPLHF
NA	TRBJ1-1	NA	TRBV4-1	TGCGCCAGCAGCCAAGTGGGCAGTAGGAACACTGAAGCTTTCTTT	CASSQVGSRNTEAFF
NA	TRBJ2-3	NA	TRBV3-1/TRBV3-2	TGTGCCAGCAGCCTTGCGGGCCCCACAGATACGCAGTATTTT	CASSLAGPTDTQYF
NA	TRBJ2-1	NA	TRBV11-1	TGTGCCAGCAGCCCATGGGACTCTAGCTCCTACAATGAGCAGTTCTTC	CASSPWDSSSYNEQFF
TRBD1	TRBJ1-2	NA	TRBV6-5	TGTGCCAGCAGTTACGATCCAGGGGGAGGCTACACCTTC	CASSYDPGGGYTF
NA	TRBJ1-2	NA	TRBV6-5	TGTGCCAGCGGAGGACGGACCACTGGTGGCTATGGCTACACCTTC	CASGGRTTGGYGYTF
TRBD1	TRBJ2-7	NA	TRBV5-1	TGCGCCAGCAGCTTACAGGGGATAACCTACGAGCAGTACTTC	CASSLQGITYEQYF
NA	TRBJ2-7	few	TRBV3-1/TRBV3-2	TGTGCCAGCAGCCATGGAGGGCAGGGGGCCTACGAGCAGTACTTC	CASSHGGQGAYEQYF
NA	TRBJ1-1	NA	TRBV2	TGTGCCAGCAGTGAACTCGGGGGTAGGACTGAAGCTTTCTTT	CASSELGGRTEAFF
TRBD1	TRBJ1-4	NA	TRBV5-1	TGCGCCAGCAGCGTTAGGGGGCGAACTAATGAAAAACTGTTTTTT	CASSVRGRTNEKLFF
NA	TRBJ1-3	few	TRBV29-1	TGCAGCGTTGGTTTGGGCCAGTCCGGAAACACCATATATTTT	CSVGLGQSGNTIYF
NA	TRBJ2-1	NA	TRBV19	TGTGCCAGTAGCCTCCTTCCTACAGGGAGCTCCTACAATGAGCAGTTCTTC	CASSLLPTGSSYNEQFF
NA	TRBJ1-4	NA	TRBV30	TGTGCCTGGAGTGCGTCTGTGGGCCTTGAAAAACTGTTTTTT	CAWSASVGLEKLFF
TRBD1	TRBJ1-1	once	TRBV2	TGTGCCAGCATTATAGGACAGGGGGCGATTGACACTGAAGCTTTCTTT	CASIIGQGAIDTEAFF
NA	TRBJ1-4	NA	TRBV3-1/TRBV3-2	TGTGCCAGCAGCCAAGGGCAGGGTCGGGAAAAACTGTTTTTT	CASSQGQGREKLFF
NA	TRBJ1-6	few	TRBV27	TGTGCCAGCCAGGTTGCGGGGGGGTATAATTCACCCCTCCACTTT	CASQVAGGYNSPLHF
TRBD1	TRBJ1-2	once	TRBV19	TGTGCCAGTAAAAGGACAGGGTCGCTTCTTTATGGCTACACCTTC	CASKRTGSLLYGYTF
TRBD1	TRBJ2-2	NA	TRBV9	TGTGCCAGTGAGGACAGGTGGAACACCGGGGAGCTGTTTTTT	CASEDRWNTGELFF
TRBD1	TRBJ1-5	NA	TRBV5-4	TGTGCCAGCAGCTTGGGGACAGGGTACAATCAGCCCCAGCATTTT	CASSLGTGYNQPQHF
NA	TRBJ1-5	NA	TRBV12-3/TRBV12-4	TGTGCCAGCAGTTCCGGACCGGGGGCCCAGCATTTT	CASSSGPGAQHF
NA	TRBJ1-1	few	TRBV7-9	TGTGCCAGCAGCTTAGTGGGGCCCCCCCAGAACACTGAAGCTTTCTTT	CASSLVGPPQNTEAFF
TRBD1	TRBJ2-3	NA	TRBV5-1	TGCGCCAGCACGAGGGGGCCCACAGATACGCAGTATTTT	CASTRGPTDTQYF
TRBD2	TRBJ2-3	NA	TRBV30	TGTGCCTGGAGTCTGGGGGGGGTCAGCACAGATACGCAGTATTTT	CAWSLGGVSTDTQYF
NA	TRBJ1-1	few	TRBV6-5	TGTGCCAGCAGTTACGGGTCCAGGTATGAAGCTTTCTTT	CASSYGSRYEAFF
NA	TRBJ1-4	NA	TRBV19	TGTGCCAGTAGTATAGAACAACGGGGGAAACTGTTTTTT	CASSIEQRGKLFF
TRBD1	TRBJ1-2	once	TRBV7-2	TGTGCCAGCAGCTGGACAGGGATGGACTATGGCTACACCTTC	CASSWTGMDYGYTF
NA	TRBJ1-2	NA	TRBV10-3	TGTGCCATCAGGACCCCAGGGGCAAACTATGGCTACACCTTC	CAIRTPGANYGYTF
NA	TRBJ1-1	NA	TRBV29-1	TGCAGCCTAACGCAGGGGACTGAAGCTTTCTTT	CSLTQGTEAFF
TRBD1	TRBJ2-5	NA	TRBV7-2	TGTGCCAGCAGCGTAGACAGGGGAGGAAGGGAGACCCAGTACTTC	CASSVDRGGRETQYF
TRBD1	TRBJ2-6	few	TRBV5-6	TGTGCCAGCAGCTCCATACAGGGGGCCCCTGGGGCCAACGTCCTGACTTTC	CASSSIQGAPGANVLTF
TRBD2	TRBJ2-1	NA	TRBV19	TGTGCCAGTACCCCGTTCACTAGCGGGGGAATCAATGAGCAGTTCTTC	CASTPFTSGGINEQFF
TRBD1	TRBJ1-2	NA	TRBV20-1	TGCAGTGCTAGTAGGACAGGGGTTAGCTATGGCTACACCTTC	CSASRTGVSYGYTF
TRBD1	TRBJ2-3	NA	TRBV18	TGTGCCAGCTCAGAGGGGGCGGTAGTTCAAGATACGCAGTATTTT	CASSEGAVVQDTQYF
NA	TRBJ1-2	NA	TRBV9	TGTGCCAGCAGCGTATACGGAGATTATGGCTACACCTTC	CASSVYGDYGYTF
NA	TRBJ1-5	NA	TRBV2	TGTGCCAGCAGTGAGGGAGTCAGGGGAAACGATCAGCCCCAGCATTTT	CASSEGVRGNDQPQHF
TRBD1	TRBJ2-1	NA	TRBV23-1	TGCGCCAGCAGTCAATCGGGGACAGGGGATGACTATCTGTACAGCGAGACCTACAATGAGCAGTTCTTC	CASSQSGTGDDYLYSETYNEQFF
TRBD2	TRBJ2-1	NA	TRBV4-1	TGCGCCAGCAGCCAAGGATCGGGAGGGCAGGAGGCCTACAATGAGCAGTTCTTC	CASSQGSGGQEAYNEQFF
TRBD2	TRBJ2-5	NA	TRBV5-1	TGCGCCAGCAGCTTGGGTATTAGCGGGGGGATTCAAGAGACCCAGTACTTC	CASSLGISGGIQETQYF
NA	TRBJ1-6	few	TRBV30	TGTGCCTGGAGTGTAGGGGGAGGGATAGGCTCACCCCTCCACTTT	CAWSVGGGIGSPLHF
NA	TRBJ2-5	once	TRBV3-1/TRBV3-2	TGTGCCAGCAGCCAGTCGGAGACCCAGTACTTC	CASSQSETQYF